The T cell receptor beta chain under discussion was sequenced for a study of OX40 agonist ivuxolimab in advanced cancers. Across the study: Ivuxolimab, which patients received intravenously every 2 weeks, was dosed at 0.01 to 10 mg/kg.

Germline CDR1 reads SQVTM; CDR2 reads ANQGSEA. V lost 7 bases and J lost 0; bases outside the gene matches: 8. This CDR3 contains 15 residues. Data came from immunoSEQ multiplex PCR; TCRdb stores just in-frame clones and leaves some out. The sample has around 31,000 clones, about nine tenths seen once; the top ten hold 36%. About this clone itself: What it binds is not known.

Whole-study findings and limits: The antigens recognized by the expanded peripheral T cells, that is their antigen specificity, were not determined. At 0.1 to 3.0 mg/kg, CD4+ and CD8+ blood T cells expanded clonally by week 6.

This clonotype was sampled from an adult with an advanced solid tumor such as melanoma, head and neck, liver or kidney cancer. The sample consisted of CD4+ or CD8+ T cells sorted from blood, taken in a trial of the OX40 agonist ivuxolimab. The chain recombines TRBV29-1 with TRBJ2-7, with 11 bases aligning to TRBD2. CDR3 amino acids: CSAILAGVPSYEQYF. CDR3 sequence (DNA): TGCAGCGCAATACTAGCGGGAGTCCCCTCCTACGAGCAGTACTTC.